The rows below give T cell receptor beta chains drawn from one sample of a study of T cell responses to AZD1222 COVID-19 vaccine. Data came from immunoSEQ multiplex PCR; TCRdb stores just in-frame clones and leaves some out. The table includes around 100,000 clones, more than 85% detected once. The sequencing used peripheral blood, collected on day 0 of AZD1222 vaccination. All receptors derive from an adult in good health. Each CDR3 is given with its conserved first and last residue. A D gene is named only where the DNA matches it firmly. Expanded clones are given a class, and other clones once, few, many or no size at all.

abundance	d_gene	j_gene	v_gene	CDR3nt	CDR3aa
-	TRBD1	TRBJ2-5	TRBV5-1	TGCGCCAGCAGATTGGGGACAGGGGGCTTCGGGGAGACCCAGTACTTC	CASRLGTGGFGETQYF
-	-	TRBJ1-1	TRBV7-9	TGTGCCAGCAGCTTAGCGAATCCCGGTGGCACTGAAGCTTTCTTT	CASSLANPGGTEAFF
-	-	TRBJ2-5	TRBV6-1	TGTGCCAGCAGTGAAGTAGGAGGGGCCGGCACCCAGTACTTC	CASSEVGGAGTQYF
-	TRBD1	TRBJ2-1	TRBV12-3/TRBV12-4	TGTGCCAGCAGTTGGACAGGTACGGATGAGCAGTTCTTC	CASSWTGTDEQFF
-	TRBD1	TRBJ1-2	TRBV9	TGTGCCAGCAGCCTCGGACAGGGCTCAGCATACTATGGCTACACCTTC	CASSLGQGSAYYGYTF
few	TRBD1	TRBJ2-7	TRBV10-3	TGTGCCATCAACCCGGGACAGGGGTCCTACGAGCAGTACTTC	CAINPGQGSYEQYF
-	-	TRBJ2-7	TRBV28	TGTGCCAGCAGTTTTATCCTGGGCATGGACGAGCAGTACTTC	CASSFILGMDEQYF
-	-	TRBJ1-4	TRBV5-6	TGTGCCAGCAGCTTGGCGCAACGGGGAACTAATGAAAAACTGTTTTTT	CASSLAQRGTNEKLFF
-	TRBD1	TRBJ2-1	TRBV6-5	TGTGCCAGCAGTTACGGGACAGTAAGGGTTAATGAGCAGTTCTTC	CASSYGTVRVNEQFF
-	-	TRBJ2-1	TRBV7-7	TGTGCTAGCAGCCCCCTCCGCGCCGACAATGAGCAGTTCTTC	CASSPLRADNEQFF
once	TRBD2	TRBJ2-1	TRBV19	TGTGCCAGTAGTACGACTAGCGGGAGGCGGTTGTACAATGAGCAGTTCTTC	CASSTTSGRRLYNEQFF
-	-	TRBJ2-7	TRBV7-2	TGTGCCAGCAGCTTACGTCGGCGGGACTACGAGCAGTACTTC	CASSLRRRDYEQYF
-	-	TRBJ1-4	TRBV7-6	TGTGCCAGCAGCTTACGGTTTGTGCAGACAACTAATGAAAAACTGTTTTTT	CASSLRFVQTTNEKLFF
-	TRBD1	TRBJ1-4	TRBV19	TGTGCCAGTAGTATGAGGGACAGCGAGGGGGAAAAACTGTTTTTT	CASSMRDSEGEKLFF
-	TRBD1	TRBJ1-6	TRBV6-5	TGTGCCAGCAGCCCCGGGACAGGCCATAATTCACCCCTCCACTTT	CASSPGTGHNSPLHF
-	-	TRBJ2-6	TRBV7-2	TGTGCCAGCAGCTTACGGGGGGCCTCTGGGGCCAACGTCCTGACTTTC	CASSLRGASGANVLTF
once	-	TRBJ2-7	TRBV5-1	TGCGCCAGCCGATTGGGCCGTGAGCAGTACTTC	CASRLGREQYF
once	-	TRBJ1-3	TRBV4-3	TGCGCCAGCAGCCAAGGTCTCAGGGCTGGAAACACCATATATTTT	CASSQGLRAGNTIYF
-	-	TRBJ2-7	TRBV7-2	TGTGCCAGCAGCATCAGACACCAGTACTACGAGCAGTACTTC	CASSIRHQYYEQYF
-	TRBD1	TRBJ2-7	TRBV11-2	TGTGCCAGCAGCACCGACAGGGTCACCTACGAGCAGTACTTC	CASSTDRVTYEQYF